This TCR beta chain derives from a study of PD-L1 blockade in urothelial cancer (dated by TCRdb to 2016 to 2017). Describing the broader study: Therapy was started in about 2014 for all patients, and atezolizumab 1,200 mg was administered intravenously every 3 weeks. About 90% of the 29 patients were identified as males with urothelial cancer of bladder origin, and a prior smoking history was reported by 18 of 29 patients. An ECOG performance status of 0 or 1 was recorded for the patients, and 0 to 3 prior chemotherapy regimens had been received by the patients. Blood samples were analyzed 3 weeks after the start of treatment (second dose) and 6 weeks after the start of treatment. Blood samples gave a median of around 140,000 T cells and 82,636 unique TCRs, with a median clonality of 0.080. Somatic, immune and clinical correlates of response to PD-L1 blockade with atezolizumab in urothelial cancer were the focus of an exploratory multi-omic analysis. Pretreatment tumor samples and matched peripheral blood, collected serially before and after atezolizumab treatment, underwent TCR sequencing. Durable clinical benefit was defined as progression-free survival longer than 6 months, and TCR features were also tested against progression-free and overall survival. In the same patients, whole exome sequencing and RNA sequencing of pretreatment tumors were performed in addition to TCR sequencing. Durable clinical benefit was achieved by nine patients and was not achieved by 20 patients. Around 30 patients had pretreatment blood TCR-seq, about 25 had at least one posttreatment blood collection, and about 25 had tumor TCR-seq.

On the study overall, not on this receptor specifically: At 3 weeks after the start of treatment, tumor-associated TCR clones in peripheral blood had expanded more in patients with durable benefit (n of about 22, p = 0.022). A pretreatment peripheral blood TCR clonality below the median was linked to improved progression-free and overall survival. Because the sample size was small (n ≈ 27) and many exploratory analyses were performed, the results are intended to be hypothesis-generating.

The time point label of this sample denotes: pretreatment peripheral blood. The cohort comprised more than 25 patients with locally advanced or metastatic urothelial carcinoma treated at Memorial Sloan Kettering on a trial protocol. Peripheral blood mononuclear cells were collected pretreatment and during treatment, with between 1 and 8 total time points per patient. The Qiagen DNeasy Blood extraction kit was used to purify genomic DNA from total PBMCs and from tumor samples. PBMCs were collected pretreatment and during treatment, and were isolated and stored as previously described. Each PCR received spiked-in synthetic TCR analog templates so that absolute template abundance could be estimated from read counts. The immunoSEQ assay used bias-controlled V and J gene primers to amplify TCRbeta CDR3 regions from genomic DNA. Sequencing of rearranged TCRbeta segments was performed at approximately 20X coverage. The study's own analysis went as follows. Clustering was used to correct sequencing errors, and CDR3s were annotated against IMGT to assign V, D and J genes. Downstream analyses used only productive TCRbeta rearrangements, leaving out any out-of-frame or stop-codon sequences. Clonality was computed as one minus Shannon entropy normalized by the log of the number of unique productive sequences. Fisher's exact test with Benjamini-Hochberg correction, at a threshold of adjusted p below 0.01, was used to find clones that differed between time points or between blood and tumor. In TCRdb, the immuneACCESS table is reduced to in-frame sequences with V and J assigned. These tables do not hold every clone; where another copy was compared, an unresolved V gene accounts for under half, and the others remain unexplained. V, J and clone size derive from that table, while D and trimming were established from the DNA sequence. A total of roughly 63,000 clones appear in this sample, 81% of them only once. The top ten clones comprise 3% to 4% of the sample.

With respect to this clone: No antigen is known for it. Per-base qualities were not stored, and no clone one base away is much larger.

According to the germline V gene (reference sequence), CDR1 reads GTSNPN and CDR2 reads SVGIG. The germline V end is reduced by 5 bases and the J end by 5 bases; junction bases left unmatched: 2. The CDR3 covers 12 residues, taking in both the cysteine and the phenylalanine. Only the CDR3 region is kept as DNA, spanning 36 bases read in frame from base 1. Sequencing was performed on PBMCs, taken around atezolizumab (anti-PD-L1) treatment. The chain is assembled from TRBV30 and TRBJ2-5; 10 of the junction bases match TRBD1. The sequence came from a man in his 70s with urothelial cancer. The CDR3 region reads CAWDRGRETQYF. The nucleotide sequence is given as TGTGCCTGGGACAGGGGGCGGGAGACCCAGTACTTC.